These 27 T cell receptor beta chains originate from one sample sequenced in a study of blood T cell repertoires in COVID-19. Here immunoSEQ multiplex PCR was the method, and the copy in TCRdb shows in-frame clones only, minus some. This table has a few hundred thousand clones, approximately 80% appearing once. Sequencing used peripheral blood. Receptor source: a woman in her forties or fifties with active or convalescent COVID-19.

The chain has TRBV5-1 and TRBJ2-3; tentatively, D is TRBD2 (6 bases). The CDR3 spans 14 residues. Trimming cost V 0 bases and J 3 bases, with 8 bases left between them. CDR1 SGHRS and CDR2 YFSETQ come from the germline V gene. The CDR3: CASSLGGKTDTQYF. CDR3 coding DNA: TGCGCCAGCAGCTTGGGCGGGAAGACAGATACGCAGTATTTT.

This clone was detected only once. The chain couples TRBV4-1 to TRBJ2-1; maybe TRBD2 (6 bases). The germline CDR1 and CDR2 sequences are MGHRA and YSYEKL. The ends were cut back, 2 bases at V and 3 bases at J, with 20 bases in the middle. This CDR3 contains 18 residues. The CDR3 DNA follows: TGCGCCAGCAGCCAAAATCCGCAAACAACGGGAGTCTACAATGAGCAGTTCTTC. Translation: CASSQNPQTTGVYNEQFF.

Here the CDR3 DNA reads TGTGCCACTCACAGGGATAGCTCCTACAATGAGCAGTTCTTC. This translates into CATHRDSSYNEQFF. The chain joins TRBV2 to TRBJ2-1, with D maybe TRBD1 (6 bases). The germline V gene encodes CDR1 SNHLY and CDR2 FYNNEI. The CDR3 is 14 residues long. The V gene lost 10 bases and the J gene lost 0 bases, with 13 bases spanning the gap.

The rearrangement joins TRBV9 to TRBJ2-1, with D hard to call. Trimming took 4 bases from V and 6 from J, leaving 14 bases between them. The CDR3 covers 14 residues. CDR1 is SGDLS, CDR2 YYNGEE, per germline. CDR3 amino acids: CASSPGSRLNEQFF. The CDR3 DNA sequence: TGTGCCAGCAGCCCCGGCTCTAGACTCAATGAGCAGTTCTTC. Based on the CDR3 plus reference TRBV9 and TRBJ2-1, the full variable domain is DSGVTQTPKHLITATGQRVTLRCSPRSGDLSVYWYQQSLDQGLQFLIQYYNGEERAKGNILERFSAQQFPDLHSELNLSSLELGDSALYFCASSPGSRLNEQFFGPGTRLTVL.

V is TRBV30 and J is TRBJ2-1, with 10 bases fitting TRBD2. The CDR3 length is 14 residues. The V and J ends lost 5 bases and 8 bases, in that order; junction bases with no gene match: 9. Germline CDR1 reads GTSNPN; CDR2 reads SVGIG (reference sequence). This CDR3 is CAWASTSGRDEQFF. CDR3 in DNA: TGTGCCTGGGCTTCGACTAGCGGGCGCGATGAGCAGTTCTTC.

This clone occurred once. The chain has TRBV5-1 and TRBJ2-5; D is unclear. Germline values: CDR1 SGHRS, CDR2 YFSETQ. Trimming shortened V by 4 bases and J by 6 bases, and 19 bases separated the two germline ends. This CDR3 is 15 amino acids long. The CDR3 bases are TGCGCCAGCAGCCTGGGTCCCCCCAGGCGACAGACCCAGTACTTC. The encoded protein is CASSLGPPRRQTQYF.

The J gene is TRBJ1-3, the V gene TRBV4-1; 9 bases are shared with TRBD1. V lost 5 bases, J lost 0 bases, and 11 bases stayed unmatched. Germline V CDR1 and CDR2: MGHRA, YSYEKL. The CDR3 has 18 amino acids. CDR3 residues: CASSFGGQGLVSGNTIYF. In nucleotides, the CDR3 is TGCGCCAGCAGCTTCGGGGGACAGGGTCTGGTCTCTGGAAACACCATATATTTT.

The chain combines TRBV28 with TRBJ1-2; D is possibly TRBD1 (5 bases). The CDR3 has 16 amino acids. Germline CDR1 is MDHEN and CDR2 is SYDVKM. V was clipped by 2 bases and J by 5 bases, with 18 bases between them. This CDR3 is CASSLKVGTGGYGYTF. The CDR3 DNA reads as TGTGCCAGCAGTTTAAAGGTTGGCACGGGGGGTTATGGCTACACCTTC.

The chain couples TRBV27 to TRBJ1-2; 7 bases are shared with TRBD1. The CDR3 consists of 15 residues. Germline CDR1 and CDR2: MNHEY and SMNVEV (reference sequence). J lost 4 bases, V lost 5 bases, and 10 bases had no gene match. CDR3 nucleotides: TGTGCCAGCAGTCCCCTGGCGACAGGGACCTATGGCTACACCTTC. It translates to CASSPLATGTYGYTF.

The V gene is TRBV6-5, the J gene TRBJ2-6; TRBD2 matches 8 bases. The CDR3 has 15 amino acids. CDR1 is MNHEY and CDR2 is SVGAGI in the germline V gene. The ends lost 7 bases at V and 12 bases at J; junction bases unmatched: 14. The CDR3 spells CASKTTLAGLRVLTF. As DNA, the CDR3 is TGTGCCAGCAAGACGACTCTAGCGGGCCTACGCGTCCTGACTTTC.

The chain recombines TRBV2 with TRBJ1-1, with D possibly TRBD1 on 6 matching bases. CDR1 and CDR2 (germline): SNHLY, FYNNEI. The CDR3 is made up of 14 amino acids. The V end lost 2 bases, the J end lost 1 base, and 8 bases lay between the germline ends. DNA of the CDR3: TGTGCCAGCAGTGAAAGGACAGCGAACACTGAAGCTTTCTTT. This sequence encodes CASSERTANTEAFF.

Here the CDR3 DNA reads TGTGCCAGCGCCGGACTAGCAGGCAGCGGGGAGCTGTTTTTT. This sequence encodes CASAGLAGSGELFF. The V and J genes are TRBV27 and TRBJ2-2; 8 bases are shared with TRBD2. Trimming cost V 8 bases and J 7 bases; bases outside gene matches: 9. This CDR3 region has 14 residues. CDR1 and CDR2 (germline): MNHEY, SMNVEV (reference sequence).

DNA of the CDR3: TGTGCCAGCAGTGAATCGGCGGAGGGGGGCTACACCTTC. It encodes CASSESAEGGYTF. The V call is TRBV6-4, the J call TRBJ1-2; a possible D gene is TRBD1 (5 bases). V dropped 3 bases and J dropped 8 bases, with 13 bases sitting between them. CDR3 size: 13 residues. Germline-derived CDR1 and CDR2 are MRHNA and SNTAGT.

About this clone: The junction and the germline gene differ at one end; a read error may be behind it. This chain uses TRBV5-4 with TRBJ2-5; 16 positions match TRBD2. Germline CDR1 and CDR2: SGHNT and YYREEE (reference sequence). There are 16 residues in the CDR3. The CDR3 bases are TGTGCCAACAGCGAGGGACTAGCGGGAGGGCAAGAGACCCAGTACTTC. This codes for CANSEGLAGGQETQYF.

In its sample, this clone was seen once. V is TRBV7-8 and J is TRBJ2-1; D perhaps matches TRBD1 (6 bases). Germline V lookup: CDR1 SGHVS, CDR2 FQNEAQ. The CDR3 length is 14 residues. Trimming stripped 7 bases from V and 5 bases from J, with 15 bases between. The CDR3 loop reads CASTPDSLNNEQFF. In DNA, the CDR3 is TGTGCCAGCACCCCGGACAGTCTAAACAATGAGCAGTTCTTC.

The gene calls are TRBV6-5 and TRBJ2-7; possibly TRBD1 for D (6 bases). The CDR3 length is 13 residues. The V end was cut by 8 bases, the J end by 3 bases, with 14 bases between. Germline loops: CDR1 MNHEY, CDR2 SVGAGI. CDR3 coding DNA: TGTGCCAGCGCAAAGGGGGAGCTCTACGAGCAGTACTTC. Translated: CASAKGELYEQYF.

V usage is TRBV28 and J usage is TRBJ2-7; tentative D call: TRBD2 (5 bases). Germline V lookup: CDR1 MDHEN, CDR2 SYDVKM. The CDR3 sequence is 14 residues long. V shed 5 bases and J shed 4 bases, with 15 bases lying between them. CDR3: CASSLRYRGYEQYF. The DNA for the CDR3 is TGTGCCAGCAGTCTCAGGTACAGAGGGTACGAGCAGTACTTC.

CDR3 residues: CSVVGWNNEQFF. The CDR3 coding sequence is TGCAGCGTTGTCGGGTGGAACAATGAGCAGTTCTTC. The rearrangement joins TRBV29-1 to TRBJ2-1; D is unresolved. The germline V and J ends were trimmed by 4 bases and 5 bases, with 9 bases remaining between them. Germline assignment: CDR1 SQVTM and CDR2 ANQGSEA. This CDR3 is built from 12 residues.

The CDR3 DNA reads TGTGCCAGCAGCGTAGCTACTATGAACACTGAAGCTTTCTTT. Translating it yields CASSVATMNTEAFF. The rearrangement links TRBV9 to TRBJ1-1, with D unresolved. V was trimmed by 0 bases and J by 0 bases, leaving 6 bases between them. Germline V gives CDR1 SGDLS, CDR2 YYNGEE. CDR3 length: 14 residues.

The rearrangement links TRBV18 to TRBJ2-1; D might be TRBD1 (5 bases). Germline V gene sequence: CDR1 KGHSH, CDR2 LQKENI. The CDR3 contains 13 residues. Trimming left V 1 base short and J 6 bases short, with 7 bases between. The CDR3 DNA reads TGTGCCAGCTCACCACTTGGGGCCAATGAGCAGTTCTTC. Amino acid sequence: CASSPLGANEQFF.

The table lists this clone with a few counts. V is TRBV19 and J is TRBJ1-4; 10 bases map to TRBD1. Trimming removed 3 bases from V and 6 bases from J; junction bases left unmatched: 10. Germline-derived CDR1 and CDR2 are LNHDA and SQIVND (reference sequence). This CDR3 is 17 amino acids long. The CDR3 DNA follows: TGTGCCAGTAGTATTATGGGACAGGGGCTTCTGGATGAAAAACTGTTTTTT. Translation: CASSIMGQGLLDEKLFF.

This chain connects TRBV5-1 to TRBJ2-7, with D perhaps matching TRBD1 (5 bases). CDR3 length: 15 residues. Germline V gene sequence: CDR1 SGHRS, CDR2 YFSETQ. V was trimmed by 4 bases and J by 0 bases, leaving 14 bases between them. The CDR3 DNA follows: TGCGCCAGCAGCGCAGGGCAACCAGGCTCCTACGAGCAGTACTTC. It translates to CASSAGQPGSYEQYF.

The rearrangement joins TRBV6-5 to TRBJ1-2; a weak D match, TRBD1 (6 bases). This CDR3 contains 14 residues. Trimming removed 6 bases from V and 0 bases from J, with 11 bases in between. Germline values: CDR1 MNHEY, CDR2 SVGAGI. CDR3 DNA sequence: TGTGCCAGCAGCGACAGGCGCACTAACTATGGCTACACCTTC. Protein: CASSDRRTNYGYTF.

The chain links TRBV19 to TRBJ2-3, with 8 bases matching TRBD2. This CDR3 region has 14 residues. From germline, CDR1 is LNHDA and CDR2 SQIVND (reference sequence). V was pared by 9 bases and J by 1 base, with 6 bases of the junction left unmatched. CDR3 protein: CASNPAGGTDTQYF. CDR3 bases: TGTGCCAGCAACCCAGCGGGAGGCACAGATACGCAGTATTTT.

The V and J genes are TRBV5-5 and TRBJ1-1; TRBD1 aligns across 8 bases. V gave up 5 bases and J gave up 9 bases; unmatched junction bases: 15. The CDR3 runs 15 residues. Germline V gene sequence: CDR1 SGHKS, CDR2 YYEKEE (reference sequence). The CDR3 nucleotides read TGTGCCAGCAGGGAGGACAGGGAACGGTCGGCTAAAGCTTTCTTT. It is translated as CASREDRERSAKAFF.

This chain links TRBV19 with TRBJ2-3, with D uncertain. From germline, CDR1 is LNHDA and CDR2 SQIVND (reference sequence). The V end lost 5 bases, the J end lost 0 bases, and 9 bases lay between the germline ends. This CDR3 is built from 14 residues. CDR3 residues: CASSVEASTDTQYF. Here the CDR3 DNA reads TGTGCCAGTAGTGTCGAGGCCAGCACAGATACGCAGTATTTT.

The chain links TRBV5-1 to TRBJ1-4; unclear D gene. CDR3 size: 13 residues. The germline gives CDR1 SGHRS, CDR2 YFSETQ. The ends were cut back, 4 bases at V and 7 bases at J, with 11 bases in the middle. CDR3 bases: TGCGCCAGCAGCCCTACCTACGGTGAAAAACTGTTTTTT. Protein: CASSPTYGEKLFF.